This is a list of T cell receptor beta chains from one sample in a study of chemoradiotherapy in HPV16-positive cancers. Using immunoSEQ multiplex PCR, the repertoire was profiled, and TCRdb retains in-frame clones only, with some absent. The data hold fewer than 40,000 clones, with about 87% observed a single time. The sequencing here drew on blood, taken from a patient who underwent chemoradiotherapy. The receptor source for this set is a human donor with HPV-associated anogenital cancer. Both conserved end residues are part of each CDR3. A D gene is named only where the DNA matches it firmly. For some rows the clone size is stated as once, few or many, or as a class when expanded; others skip it.

d_gene: NA; v_gene: TRBV6-1; j_gene: TRBJ2-7; abundance: NA; CDR3nt: TGTGCCAGCAGCACCGGCCCCAGTTCCGAGCAGTACTTC; CDR3aa: CASSTGPSSEQYF
d_gene: NA; v_gene: TRBV11-3; j_gene: TRBJ2-1; abundance: NA; CDR3nt: TGTGCCAGCAGCATCTCGACAGGATCGGCCTACAATGAGCAGTTCTTC; CDR3aa: CASSISTGSAYNEQFF
d_gene: NA; v_gene: TRBV11-2; j_gene: TRBJ2-7; abundance: NA; CDR3nt: TGTGCCAGCAGCTTAGATAGGTCCGATTCCTACGAGCAGTACTTC; CDR3aa: CASSLDRSDSYEQYF
d_gene: NA; v_gene: TRBV6-1; j_gene: TRBJ1-2; abundance: NA; CDR3nt: TGTGCCAGCAGTGATTCGGACAGAGCCCTATCCTATGGCTACACCTTC; CDR3aa: CASSDSDRALSYGYTF
d_gene: TRBD1; v_gene: TRBV19; j_gene: TRBJ1-1; abundance: NA; CDR3nt: TGTGCCAGTAAGAGGGGGCAGAACACTGAAGCTTTCTTT; CDR3aa: CASKRGQNTEAFF
d_gene: TRBD1; v_gene: TRBV4-1; j_gene: TRBJ2-7; abundance: NA; CDR3nt: TGCGCCAGCAGCCAAGATCCCGGGACAGGGGCCGAGCAGTACTTC; CDR3aa: CASSQDPGTGAEQYF
d_gene: TRBD1; v_gene: TRBV7-3; j_gene: TRBJ2-2; abundance: NA; CDR3nt: TGTGCCAGCAGCACACCGTCCGGGACAGGGTATTACACCGGGGAGCTGTTTTTT; CDR3aa: CASSTPSGTGYYTGELFF
d_gene: TRBD1; v_gene: TRBV28; j_gene: TRBJ2-7; abundance: NA; CDR3nt: TGTGCCAGCAGTTTAACGGGACAGGGGGTTCACGAGCAGTACTTC; CDR3aa: CASSLTGQGVHEQYF
d_gene: NA; v_gene: TRBV6-1; j_gene: TRBJ1-2; abundance: NA; CDR3nt: TGTGCCAGCAGTCCTCGGACACCTCAGGGCTACACCTTC; CDR3aa: CASSPRTPQGYTF
d_gene: TRBD1; v_gene: TRBV5-6; j_gene: TRBJ1-2; abundance: once; CDR3nt: TGTGCCAGCAGCTTTGGGGGGACAGGGGTCTATGGCTACACCTTC; CDR3aa: CASSFGGTGVYGYTF
d_gene: TRBD2; v_gene: TRBV7-2; j_gene: TRBJ2-1; abundance: NA; CDR3nt: TGTGCCAGCAGCCTCATTGGGGGGGACTACAATGAGCAGTTCTTC; CDR3aa: CASSLIGGDYNEQFF
d_gene: NA; v_gene: TRBV6-5; j_gene: TRBJ1-2; abundance: NA; CDR3nt: TGTGCCAGCAGTTACCGACCCTGGTATGGCTACACCTTC; CDR3aa: CASSYRPWYGYTF
d_gene: NA; v_gene: TRBV6-1; j_gene: TRBJ2-5; abundance: NA; CDR3nt: TGTGCCAGCAGCCGGGACAAATTAGAGACCCAGTACTTC; CDR3aa: CASSRDKLETQYF
d_gene: NA; v_gene: TRBV19; j_gene: TRBJ1-3; abundance: NA; CDR3nt: TGTGCCAGTAGTATCTCCGACAGCCTCTCTGGAAACACCATATATTTT; CDR3aa: CASSISDSLSGNTIYF
d_gene: TRBD1; v_gene: TRBV15; j_gene: TRBJ1-2; abundance: NA; CDR3nt: TGTGCCACCAGCAGGACAGGGGGCGCGTCAGATGGCTACACCTTC; CDR3aa: CATSRTGGASDGYTF
d_gene: NA; v_gene: TRBV9; j_gene: TRBJ1-4; abundance: NA; CDR3nt: TGTGCCAGCAGCGGCCACACTGGAGAAAAACTGTTTTTT; CDR3aa: CASSGHTGEKLFF
d_gene: TRBD1; v_gene: TRBV29-1; j_gene: TRBJ1-2; abundance: NA; CDR3nt: TGCAGCGTTGAAAAACCGGGACAGGACTATGGCTACACCTTC; CDR3aa: CSVEKPGQDYGYTF
d_gene: NA; v_gene: TRBV25-1; j_gene: TRBJ2-5; abundance: NA; CDR3nt: TGTGCCAGTCAAGGGTGGGAACAAGAGACCCAGTACTTC; CDR3aa: CASQGWEQETQYF
d_gene: NA; v_gene: TRBV28; j_gene: TRBJ1-2; abundance: once; CDR3nt: TGTGCCAGCAGGCCTATGGGGGGCGCAAAGCATGGCTACACCTTC; CDR3aa: CASRPMGGAKHGYTF
d_gene: NA; v_gene: TRBV2; j_gene: TRBJ1-2; abundance: NA; CDR3nt: TGTGCCAGCAGTCTACGGCGGGCGGCGGGCTACACCTTC; CDR3aa: CASSLRRAAGYTF
d_gene: NA; v_gene: TRBV19; j_gene: TRBJ1-4; abundance: NA; CDR3nt: TGTGCCAGTACTACACAGGGTGCAACTAATGAAAAACTGTTTTTT; CDR3aa: CASTTQGATNEKLFF
d_gene: TRBD2; v_gene: TRBV5-5; j_gene: TRBJ2-7; abundance: NA; CDR3nt: TGTGCCAGCAGCTACGCGGGGGACCCCTACGAGCAGTACTTC; CDR3aa: CASSYAGDPYEQYF
d_gene: NA; v_gene: TRBV18; j_gene: TRBJ2-3; abundance: NA; CDR3nt: TGTGCCAGCTCACCCGGGGCCTCTAGAGCAGATACGCAGTATTTT; CDR3aa: CASSPGASRADTQYF
d_gene: NA; v_gene: TRBV10-3; j_gene: TRBJ1-1; abundance: NA; CDR3nt: TGTGCCATCAGGGGATACAGCGCCGGGACTGAAGCTTTCTTT; CDR3aa: CAIRGYSAGTEAFF
d_gene: NA; v_gene: TRBV11-2; j_gene: TRBJ1-1; abundance: NA; CDR3nt: TGTGCCAGCAGCTTAATCCTTTGGGGACGGAGCACTGAAGCTTTCTTT; CDR3aa: CASSLILWGRSTEAFF
d_gene: NA; v_gene: TRBV19; j_gene: TRBJ1-1; abundance: NA; CDR3nt: TGTGCCAGTAGTATTTTTGAACAGGTCTCCTCAAACACTGAAGCTTTCTTT; CDR3aa: CASSIFEQVSSNTEAFF
d_gene: NA; v_gene: TRBV7-9; j_gene: TRBJ1-2; abundance: once; CDR3nt: TGTGCCAGCAGCTCAACTCTGGGGGCTTACCTCTATGGCTACACCTTC; CDR3aa: CASSSTLGAYLYGYTF
d_gene: TRBD1; v_gene: TRBV7-9; j_gene: TRBJ2-1; abundance: NA; CDR3nt: TGTGCCAGCAGCTTGACAGGGGCCTACAATGAGCAGTTCTTC; CDR3aa: CASSLTGAYNEQFF
d_gene: TRBD1; v_gene: TRBV6-5; j_gene: TRBJ1-1; abundance: NA; CDR3nt: TGTGCCAGCAGTTACTCGGGACAGGGAGATAAGGCTTTCTTT; CDR3aa: CASSYSGQGDKAFF
d_gene: TRBD1; v_gene: TRBV19; j_gene: TRBJ1-6; abundance: NA; CDR3nt: TGTGCCAGTAGTACCCGCCCCGGGACAGGCAATTCACCCCTCCACTTT; CDR3aa: CASSTRPGTGNSPLHF
d_gene: NA; v_gene: TRBV9; j_gene: TRBJ1-2; abundance: NA; CDR3nt: TGTGCCAGCAGCGAAAGTTCGTCGGTCGGTGGCTACACCTTC; CDR3aa: CASSESSSVGGYTF
d_gene: NA; v_gene: TRBV7-2; j_gene: TRBJ1-2; abundance: NA; CDR3nt: TGTGCCAGCAGCTTTTGGGGAGATCTGCCCGATGGCTATACCTTC; CDR3aa: CASSFWGDLPDGYTF
d_gene: NA; v_gene: TRBV2; j_gene: TRBJ2-5; abundance: NA; CDR3nt: TGTGCCAGCAGACTACAGCCCCAAGAGACCCAGTACTTC; CDR3aa: CASRLQPQETQYF
d_gene: NA; v_gene: TRBV14; j_gene: TRBJ1-4; abundance: NA; CDR3nt: TGTGCCAGCAGAAAAACAGGGATTAATGAAAAACTGTTTTTT; CDR3aa: CASRKTGINEKLFF
d_gene: TRBD1; v_gene: TRBV19; j_gene: TRBJ1-2; abundance: NA; CDR3nt: TGTGCCAGTAGTGCTGGGACAGGGGGGCACTATGGCTACACCTTC; CDR3aa: CASSAGTGGHYGYTF
d_gene: NA; v_gene: TRBV11-2; j_gene: TRBJ1-4; abundance: NA; CDR3nt: TGTGCCAGCAGCTTAGGTCGGGGGGCGCTCGTTGAAAAACTGTTTTTT; CDR3aa: CASSLGRGALVEKLFF
d_gene: NA; v_gene: TRBV5-1; j_gene: TRBJ1-1; abundance: NA; CDR3nt: TGCGCCAGCAGCTTGCATGGACCTGAGGTGAACACTGAAGCTTTCTTT; CDR3aa: CASSLHGPEVNTEAFF
d_gene: NA; v_gene: TRBV19; j_gene: TRBJ1-5; abundance: NA; CDR3nt: TGTGCCAGTAGTATTACAGGGCTAGGCAATCAGCCCCAGCATTTT; CDR3aa: CASSITGLGNQPQHF